Presented here are 19 T cell receptor beta chains from one specimen sequenced in a study of regulatory dendritic cells for organ transplantation. TCRdb's copy holds only in-frame clones and misses some; the assay was immunoSEQ multiplex PCR. The table lists fewer than 13,000 clones, around two thirds of them singletons. The sample taken for sequencing was memory CD8+ T cells from blood. Subset indicated: CD45RO+ memory T cells. The receptors come from a human donor in good health.

The chain combines TRBV28 with TRBJ2-1; the match to TRBD2 covers 11 bases. Germline V CDR1 and CDR2: MDHEN, SYDVKM. The V segment lost 5 bases and the J segment 10 bases; nucleotides outside the gene matches: 7. The CDR3 extends over 14 amino acids. Here the CDR3 reads CASSADLAGGEQFF. The CDR3 region has the DNA TGTGCCAGCAGTGCCGATCTAGCGGGAGGCGAGCAGTTCTTC. Looking up the rest from reference TRBV28 and TRBJ2-1 gives the full variable domain: DVKVTQSSRYLVKRTGEKVFLECVQDMDHENMFWYRQDPGLGLRLIYFSYDVKMKEKGDIPEGYSVSREKKERFSLILESASTNQTSMYLCASSADLAGGEQFFGPGTRLTVL.

This chain joins TRBV27 and TRBJ2-5; D might be TRBD1 or TRBD2, each matching 5 bases. Germline V lookup: CDR1 MNHEY, CDR2 SMNVEV (reference sequence). Trimming pared 6 bases from V and 5 bases from J, leaving 13 bases between. The CDR3 sequence is 13 residues long. In DNA form, the CDR3 reads TGTGCCAGCAGCCCGGGGCCATGGGAGACCCAGTACTTC. Its translation: CASSPGPWETQYF.

The chain combines TRBV7-9 with TRBJ2-7; D may be TRBD1 or TRBD2 (5 bases each). The CDR3 extends over 14 amino acids. V lost 5 bases to trimming and J lost 2 bases, with 13 bases between them. Germline CDR1 SEHNR, CDR2 FQNEAQ (reference sequence). CDR3 nucleotides: TGTGCCAGCAGCGGAGGTGGGGCTGCCTACGAGCAGTACTTC. This translates into CASSGGGAAYEQYF.

The chain couples TRBV4-2 to TRBJ2-6, with D unresolved. Trimming took off 3 bases at V and 3 bases at J, with 12 bases between the two ends. The CDR3 has 16 residues. Per the germline V gene, CDR1 is LGHNA and CDR2 is YNFKEQ. This CDR3 is CASSQNTDGGANVLTF. In DNA, the CDR3 is TGTGCCAGCAGCCAGAACACGGACGGTGGGGCCAACGTCCTGACTTTC.

In nucleotides, the CDR3 is TGTGCCAGCAATTCCGGCAGGCTTCATGAAAAACTGTTTTTT. This sequence encodes CASNSGRLHEKLFF. The chain carries TRBV6-6 and TRBJ1-4; D uncertain. Trimming cost V 7 bases and J 6 bases, with 15 bases left between them. Germline assignment: CDR1 MNHNY and CDR2 SVGAGI (reference sequence). This CDR3 spans 14 amino acids.

The genes are TRBV10-3 and TRBJ1-1; D is unclear. This CDR3 has 18 amino acids. Trimming removed 2 bases from V and 3 bases from J, with 22 bases in between. Germline-derived CDR1 and CDR2 are ENHRY and SYGVKD. The CDR3 DNA sequence: TGTGCCATCAGTGAGCCCACGCTAGTGGAGCGGGGTTACACTGAAGCTTTCTTT. As protein: CAISEPTLVERGYTEAFF.

This clone was detected only a few times. This chain connects TRBV19 to TRBJ1-2, with 8 bases fitting TRBD1. CDR3 length: 14 residues. CDR1 is LNHDA and CDR2 is SQIVND in the germline V gene (reference sequence). With 3 bases clipped from V and 8 bases from J, the junction kept 8 bases outside the gene matches. The CDR3 sequence: CASSIRQGARGYTF. As DNA, the CDR3 is TGTGCCAGTAGTATTCGGCAGGGGGCGAGAGGCTACACCTTC.

This clone was seen only once. The chain uses TRBV9 and TRBJ2-3; TRBD1 matches at 7 bases. The CDR3 is 16 residues long. Looked up from germline, CDR1 is SGDLS and CDR2 is YYNGEE. V shed 1 base, J shed 2 bases, and the junction held 7 bases outside the gene matches. Here the CDR3 reads CASSVRRDSHTDTQYF. The CDR3 DNA sequence: TGTGCCAGCAGCGTAAGAAGGGACAGCCACACAGATACGCAGTATTTT.

The J gene is TRBJ2-5, the V gene TRBV13; 8 nucleotides align to TRBD2. This CDR3 is built from 15 residues. V trimming: 5 bases; J trimming: 5 bases; junction bases outside the gene matches: 10. Per germline, CDR1 PRHDT and CDR2 FYEKMQ (reference sequence). The CDR3 loop is CASSPRQAGAETQYF. In DNA form, the CDR3 reads TGTGCCAGCAGCCCCAGACAAGCGGGGGCGGAGACCCAGTACTTC.

A word on this clone: Other DNA sequences in this sample translate to the same CDR3. V usage is TRBV27 and J usage is TRBJ2-5; 8 positions match TRBD2. The CDR3 length is 14 residues. CDR1 and CDR2 (germline): MNHEY, SMNVEV (reference sequence). The V and J ends lost 2 bases and 1 base, in that order; junction bases with no gene match: 0. CDR3 residues: CASSLTSGQETQYF. CDR3 nucleotide sequence: TGTGCCAGCAGTTTAACTAGCGGCCAAGAGACCCAGTACTTC.

V is TRBV7-9 and J is TRBJ1-1; D call uncertain. The CDR3 length is 15 residues. The V and J ends lost 0 bases and 4 bases respectively, with 12 bases between them. The germline V gene encodes CDR1 SEHNR and CDR2 FQNEAQ (reference sequence). The CDR3 loop is CASSLASGWSTEAFF. The CDR3 nucleotides read TGTGCCAGCAGCTTAGCATCAGGATGGAGCACTGAAGCTTTCTTT.

The rearrangement joins TRBV15 to TRBJ2-6; D remains ambiguous. The CDR3 runs 16 residues. Germline CDR1 and CDR2: LNHNV and YYDKDF (reference sequence). Trimming pared 3 bases from V and 0 bases from J, leaving 9 bases between. The CDR3 spells CATSRDPLSGANVLTF. The CDR3 DNA sequence: TGTGCCACCAGCAGGGACCCCCTCTCTGGGGCCAACGTCCTGACTTTC.

This sequence joins TRBV29-1 and TRBJ2-7; D possibly corresponds to TRBD1 (6 bases). CDR3 size: 11 residues. Per germline, CDR1 SQVTM and CDR2 ANQGSEA. V was trimmed by 6 bases and J by 4 bases, leaving 10 bases between them. CDR3 DNA sequence: TGCAGCGTACAGGGAGTGTACGAGCAGTACTTC. Translated, it gives CSVQGVYEQYF.

V and J are TRBV28 and TRBJ2-7; maybe TRBD2 (5 bases). The CDR3 spans 12 residues. The germline V gene has CDR1 MDHEN and CDR2 SYDVKM. The V end lost 7 bases, the J end lost 0 bases, and 7 bases lay between the germline ends. In DNA, the CDR3 is TGTGCCAGCACGGGATCCTCCTACGAGCAGTACTTC. It translates to CASTGSSYEQYF.

The chain employs TRBV29-1 and TRBJ2-7, with D unclear. CDR3 length equals 15 residues. Germline values: CDR1 SQVTM, CDR2 ANQGSEA. V gave up 6 bases and J gave up 3 bases, with 21 bases separating them. The CDR3 bases are TGCAGCGTCCGCTCCCCTGACTCGAGCTACTACGAGCAGTACTTC. Its translation: CSVRSPDSSYYEQYF.

CDR3 in amino acids: CASSPNRGRSYGYTF. In DNA form, the CDR3 reads TGTGCCAGCAGCCCAAACAGGGGGCGATCCTATGGCTACACCTTC. The chain has TRBV5-4 and TRBJ1-2; 9 bases are a match to TRBD1. This CDR3 spans 15 amino acids. Germline values: CDR1 SGHNT, CDR2 YYREEE (reference sequence). Trimming removed 4 bases from V and 4 bases from J; junction bases left unmatched: 8.

V gene TRBV28 combines with J gene TRBJ2-2; 9 nucleotides line up with TRBD1. This CDR3 region has 14 residues. Germline assignment: CDR1 MDHEN and CDR2 SYDVKM. With V trimmed by 4 bases and J by 4 bases, 1 base remained unmatched. The chain's CDR3 is CASSWDRVTGELFF. CDR3 bases: TGTGCCAGCAGTTGGGACAGGGTCACCGGGGAGCTGTTTTTT.

This sequence joins TRBV7-9 and TRBJ2-4; the D call may be TRBD1 or TRBD2 (5 bases each). Per the germline V gene, CDR1 is SEHNR and CDR2 is FQNEAQ (reference sequence). The V end lost 5 bases, the J end lost 7 bases, and 12 bases lay between the germline ends. The CDR3 has 13 residues. The CDR3 region is CASSPFWGNIQYF. Written as DNA, the CDR3 is TGTGCCAGCAGCCCGTTTTGGGGGAACATTCAGTACTTC.

V and J are TRBV27 and TRBJ1-6; D call uncertain. CDR3 length: 12 amino acids. Trimming stripped 8 bases from V and 8 bases from J, with 10 bases between. From germline, CDR1 is MNHEY and CDR2 SMNVEV (reference sequence). The CDR3: CASGTSDSPLHF. The CDR3 bases are TGTGCCAGCGGTACTTCAGATTCACCCCTCCACTTT.